This paragraph reports one TCR beta chain. The antigen is undetermined. Because the CDR3's place on the DNA is in doubt, the DNA is left out and the CDR3 is given as listed by TCRdb. These data belong to a study of T cell responses to AZD1222 COVID-19 vaccine. Study outcomes and limitations: There were vaccine-associated CD4 TCRs across spike, dominant at 160-218 and 743-854.

Here immunoSEQ multiplex PCR was the method, and the copy in TCRdb shows in-frame clones only, minus some. The repertoire holds tens of thousands of clones, with about nine tenths as singletons. The CDR3 is 15 residues long, counting both termini. Sequenced here: peripheral blood, sampled 28 days after the second dose of the MenACWY control vaccine. The clonotype comes from an adult who received the MenACWY meningococcal vaccine as a control. The genes are TRBV21-1 and TRBJ2-2. TRBV21-1 corresponds to a pseudogene. The CDR3 loop reads CASSTVGRGTGELFF.